This T cell receptor beta chain is drawn from a study of blood T cell repertoires in COVID-19. Study as a whole: T cells, B-cell-depleted T cells, or PBMCs supplied cDNA or gDNA.

As handled by the study authors: Amplified reference gene primers provided the basis for estimating nucleated cell counts. Clones were sequenced by immunoSEQ multiplex PCR, and TCRdb holds only the in-frame ones, with some missing. That table is the source of V, J and clone size, and D and trimming were worked out from the DNA. The profile shows about 200,000 clones, around 80% of them singletons. Sequencing was performed on peripheral blood. The clonotype comes from a woman of 80 years or more with acute or convalescent COVID-19.

This CDR3 reads CASSSLTGYNEQFF. CDR3 sequence (DNA): TGTGCCAGCAGTTCCCTGACAGGGTACAATGAGCAGTTCTTC. The V gene is TRBV11-2, the J gene TRBJ2-1, with 7 bases lining up with TRBD1. The CDR3 length is 14 residues. The trim removed 6 bases at V and 4 bases at J, leaving 6 bases unmatched. Germline V gene lookup returns CDR1 SGHAT and CDR2 FQNNGV.